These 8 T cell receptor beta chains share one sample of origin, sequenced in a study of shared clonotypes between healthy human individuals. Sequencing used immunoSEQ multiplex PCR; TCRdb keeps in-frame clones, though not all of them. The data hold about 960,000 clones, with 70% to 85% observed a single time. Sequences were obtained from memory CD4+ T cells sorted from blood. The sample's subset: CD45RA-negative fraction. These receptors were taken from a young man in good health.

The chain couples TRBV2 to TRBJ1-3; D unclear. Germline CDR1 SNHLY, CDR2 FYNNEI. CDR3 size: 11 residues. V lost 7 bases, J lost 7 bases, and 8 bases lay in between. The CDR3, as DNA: TGTGCCAGCACCGTCGGGAACACCATATATTTT. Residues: CASTVGNTIYF.

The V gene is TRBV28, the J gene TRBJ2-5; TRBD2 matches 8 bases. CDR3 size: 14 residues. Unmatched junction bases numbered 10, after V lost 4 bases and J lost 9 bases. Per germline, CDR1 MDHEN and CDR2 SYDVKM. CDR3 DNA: TGTGCCAGCAGTTCCGGCGGGGGGAGGCCGTCCCAGTACTTC. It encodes CASSSGGGRPSQYF.

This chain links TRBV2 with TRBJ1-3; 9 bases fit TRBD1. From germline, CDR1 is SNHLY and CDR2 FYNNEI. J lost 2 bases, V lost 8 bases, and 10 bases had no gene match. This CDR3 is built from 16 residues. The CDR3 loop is CASSTGTGYPGNTIYF. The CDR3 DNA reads TGTGCCAGCTCGACCGGGACAGGGTACCCTGGAAACACCATATATTTT.

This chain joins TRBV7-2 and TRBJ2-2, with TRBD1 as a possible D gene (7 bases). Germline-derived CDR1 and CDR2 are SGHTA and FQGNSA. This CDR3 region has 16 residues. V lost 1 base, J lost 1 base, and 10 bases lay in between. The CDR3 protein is CASSLGQGGNTGELFF. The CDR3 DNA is TGTGCCAGCAGCTTAGGGCAGGGGGGGAACACCGGGGAGCTGTTTTTT.

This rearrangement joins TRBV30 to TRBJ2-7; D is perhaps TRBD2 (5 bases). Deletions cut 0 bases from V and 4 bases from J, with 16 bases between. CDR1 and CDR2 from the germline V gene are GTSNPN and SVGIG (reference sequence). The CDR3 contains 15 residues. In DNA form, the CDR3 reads TGTGCCTGGAGTGTACTGGACTCGAAAGCATACGAGCAGTACTTC. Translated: CAWSVLDSKAYEQYF.

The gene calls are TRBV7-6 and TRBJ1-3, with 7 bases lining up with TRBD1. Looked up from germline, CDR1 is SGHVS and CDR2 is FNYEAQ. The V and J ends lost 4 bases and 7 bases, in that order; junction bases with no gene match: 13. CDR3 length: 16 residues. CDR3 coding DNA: TGTGCCAGCAGCTCCTACACCTACAGGGGTAGTAACACCATATATTTT. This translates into CASSSYTYRGSNTIYF.

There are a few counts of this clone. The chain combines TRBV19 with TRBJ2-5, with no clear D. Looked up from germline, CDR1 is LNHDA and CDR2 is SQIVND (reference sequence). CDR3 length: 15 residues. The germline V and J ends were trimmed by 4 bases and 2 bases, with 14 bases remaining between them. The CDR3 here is CASSRGNRYQETQYF. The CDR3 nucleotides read TGTGCCAGTAGTAGGGGAAATCGATATCAAGAGACCCAGTACTTC. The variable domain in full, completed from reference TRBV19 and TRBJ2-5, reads DGGITQSPKYLFRKEGQNVTLSCEQNLNHDAMYWYRQDPGQGLRLIYYSQIVNDFQKGDIAEGYSVSREKKESFPLTVTSAQKNPTAFYLCASSRGNRYQETQYFGPGTRLLVL.

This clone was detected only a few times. The CDR3 spells CASSVKQGHTYEQYF. CDR3 DNA sequence: TGTGCCAGTAGCGTGAAACAGGGGCACACCTACGAGCAGTACTTC. This chain connects TRBV19 to TRBJ2-7; TRBD1 matches at 7 bases. Germline V CDR1 and CDR2: LNHDA, SQIVND (reference sequence). The V and J ends lost 6 bases and 2 bases, in that order; junction bases with no gene match: 10. The CDR3 totals 15 residues.